These T cell receptor beta chains were read from a single sample in a study of blood T cell repertoires in COVID-19. TCRdb's copy holds only in-frame clones and misses some; the assay was immunoSEQ multiplex PCR. This sample has around 160,000 clones; roughly 76% occur once, and the top ten carry approximately 9.2%. The source material was peripheral blood. The receptors originated from a human donor with acute or convalescent COVID-19. The donor label of this sample is uncertain. Both conserved end residues are part of each CDR3. The D gene is left open where the match is weak. Expanded clones get a size class; other rows say once, few or many, or leave the size out.

size: NA; D: NA; J: TRBJ1-2; V: TRBV7-2; CDR3: CASSLASRSRHGYTF; DNA: TGTGCCAGCAGCTTAGCCTCCAGGTCCCGGCATGGCTACACCTTC
size: NA; D: NA; J: TRBJ2-7; V: TRBV18; CDR3: CASSSPPRRLGEQYF; DNA: TGTGCCAGCTCATCCCCCCCCCGCCGACTAGGCGAGCAGTACTTC
size: NA; D: NA; J: TRBJ1-4; V: TRBV2; CDR3: CASLDATNEKLFF; DNA: TGTGCCAGCTTAGATGCAACTAATGAAAAACTGTTTTTT
size: NA; D: NA; J: TRBJ2-1; V: TRBV19; CDR3: CASSASLSSYNEQFF; DNA: TGTGCCAGTAGTGCGAGCCTGAGCTCCTACAATGAGCAGTTCTTC
size: NA; D: NA; J: TRBJ2-1; V: TRBV11-1; CDR3: CASSILRRTFSEQFF; DNA: TGTGCCAGCAGCATACTTCGTCGGACTTTCAGTGAGCAGTTCTTC
size: NA; D: NA; J: TRBJ1-1; V: TRBV18; CDR3: CASSPPRTVNTEAFF; DNA: TGTGCCAGCTCACCACCGAGGACAGTGAACACTGAAGCTTTCTTT
size: NA; D: NA; J: TRBJ2-2; V: TRBV29-1; CDR3: CSVEEVGSLAGELFF; DNA: TGCAGCGTTGAAGAAGTGGGGTCCTTAGCGGGGGAGCTGTTTTTT
size: NA; D: NA; J: TRBJ1-1; V: TRBV30; CDR3: CAWKQGNTEAFF; DNA: TGTGCCTGGAAACAGGGAAACACTGAAGCTTTCTTT
size: NA; D: NA; J: TRBJ1-6; V: TRBV19; CDR3: CASSIFGRGSPLHF; DNA: TGTGCCAGTAGTATCTTTGGCAGGGGTTCACCCCTCCACTTT
size: NA; D: NA; J: TRBJ2-3; V: TRBV19; CDR3: CASSILLSVDTQYF; DNA: TGTGCCAGTAGTATCCTTTTGTCCGTAGATACGCAGTATTTT
size: NA; D: TRBD1; J: TRBJ2-5; V: TRBV6-5; CDR3: CASLPGTGLKTQYF; DNA: TGTGCCAGCCTACCTGGGACAGGGCTAAAGACCCAGTACTTC
size: NA; D: NA; J: TRBJ1-1; V: TRBV2; CDR3: CASSEGPWRAEAFF; DNA: TGTGCCAGCAGTGAGGGCCCTTGGAGGGCTGAAGCTTTCTTT
size: NA; D: TRBD1; J: TRBJ1-2; V: TRBV7-9; CDR3: CASSLAGTATGGYTF; DNA: TGTGCCAGCAGCTTAGCCGGGACAGCGACGGGAGGCTACACCTTC
size: NA; D: NA; J: TRBJ1-2; V: TRBV10-2; CDR3: CASSESYRGEYGYTF; DNA: TGCGCCAGCAGTGAGTCGTATCGGGGAGAGTATGGCTACACCTTC
size: NA; D: NA; J: TRBJ1-3; V: TRBV18; CDR3: CASSTTQATSSGNTIYF; DNA: TGTGCCAGCTCAACAACCCAGGCGACAAGCTCTGGAAACACCATATATTTT
size: NA; D: NA; J: TRBJ2-7; V: TRBV5-1; CDR3: CASSSNPPSYEQYF; DNA: TGCGCCAGCTCCTCTAACCCCCCCTCCTACGAGCAGTACTTC
size: NA; D: NA; J: TRBJ1-1; V: TRBV18; CDR3: CASSPAPRGTEAFF; DNA: TGTGCCAGCTCACCGGCCCCCCGGGGCACTGAAGCTTTCTTT
size: NA; D: NA; J: TRBJ1-1; V: TRBV19; CDR3: CASSPQGTTEAFF; DNA: TGTGCCAGTAGCCCACAGGGTACAACTGAAGCTTTCTTT
size: few; D: NA; J: TRBJ1-5; V: TRBV21-1; CDR3: CASSPPTGVAPNSNQPQHF; DNA: TGTGCCAGCAGCCCACCGACAGGGGTCGCTCCTAATAGCAATCAGCCCCAGCATTTT
size: NA; D: TRBD1; J: TRBJ1-2; V: TRBV7-8; CDR3: CASSFGTEFGYTF; DNA: TGTGCCAGCAGCTTCGGGACAGAGTTTGGCTACACCTTC
size: NA; D: NA; J: TRBJ1-5; V: TRBV3-1/TRBV3-2; CDR3: CASSLQGSNQPQHF; DNA: TGTGCCAGCAGCTTACAGGGTAGCAATCAGCCCCAGCATTTT
size: NA; D: TRBD1; J: TRBJ1-1; V: TRBV24-1; CDR3: CATSDSGTDMGAFF; DNA: TGTGCCACCAGTGATTCCGGGACAGATATGGGGGCTTTCTTT
size: NA; D: TRBD1; J: TRBJ1-1; V: TRBV6-5; CDR3: CASSSRQGEAFF; DNA: TGTGCCAGCAGTTCCCGACAGGGTGAAGCTTTCTTT
size: NA; D: NA; J: TRBJ2-2; V: TRBV9; CDR3: CASSVTEPNTGELFF; DNA: TGTGCCAGCAGCGTAACAGAACCGAACACCGGGGAGCTGTTTTTT
size: NA; D: TRBD1; J: TRBJ2-2; V: TRBV10-2; CDR3: CASSGARRGGANTGELFF; DNA: TGCGCCAGCAGTGGGGCCCGACGAGGGGGCGCGAACACCGGGGAGCTGTTTTTT
size: NA; D: TRBD1; J: TRBJ1-4; V: TRBV5-1; CDR3: CASSGGQKGEKLFF; DNA: TGCGCCAGCAGCGGGGGACAGAAGGGTGAAAAACTGTTTTTT
size: few; D: NA; J: TRBJ1-5; V: TRBV19; CDR3: CASSIAPGRVNQPQHF; DNA: TGTGCCAGTAGTATAGCCCCGGGGAGGGTCAATCAGCCCCAGCATTTT
size: NA; D: NA; J: TRBJ1-1; V: TRBV7-8; CDR3: CASSLEPRGVYQGAFF; DNA: TGTGCCAGCAGCTTAGAGCCCAGGGGTGTGTATCAAGGAGCTTTCTTT
size: once; D: NA; J: TRBJ1-5; V: TRBV5-6; CDR3: CASSRVDSPNQPQHF; DNA: TGTGCCAGCAGCCGAGTGGACAGCCCAAATCAGCCCCAGCATTTT
size: NA; D: TRBD1; J: TRBJ1-1; V: TRBV7-9; CDR3: CASSLGDRGDTEAFF; DNA: TGTGCCAGCAGCTTAGGGGACAGGGGAGACACTGAAGCTTTCTTT
size: NA; D: NA; J: TRBJ1-5; V: TRBV4-2; CDR3: CASSPKGVGPPQHF; DNA: TGTGCCAGCAGCCCGAAGGGGGTCGGACCGCCCCAGCATTTT
size: NA; D: NA; J: TRBJ2-2; V: TRBV5-4; CDR3: CASSSGPGDTGELFF; DNA: TGTGCCAGCAGCTCGGGGCCGGGGGACACCGGGGAGCTGTTTTTT
size: NA; D: NA; J: TRBJ2-5; V: TRBV5-6; CDR3: CASSLGLQETQYF; DNA: TGTGCCAGCAGCCTGGGTCTTCAAGAGACCCAGTACTTC
size: few; D: NA; J: TRBJ1-5; V: TRBV7-9; CDR3: CASSSWTDPINQPQHF; DNA: TGTGCCAGCAGCTCTTGGACAGACCCAATCAATCAGCCCCAGCATTTT
size: few; D: NA; J: TRBJ2-1; V: TRBV29-1; CDR3: CSVENAGSSSYNEQFF; DNA: TGCAGCGTTGAAAACGCAGGGTCTAGCTCCTACAATGAGCAGTTCTTC
size: NA; D: TRBD1; J: TRBJ1-2; V: TRBV6-6; CDR3: CASSYTWDRDGYTF; DNA: TGTGCCAGCAGTTACACATGGGACAGGGATGGCTACACCTTC
size: NA; D: TRBD2; J: TRBJ2-1; V: TRBV2; CDR3: CASSPGGEQFF; DNA: TGTGCCAGCAGCCCGGGGGGTGAGCAGTTCTTC
size: NA; D: NA; J: TRBJ1-2; V: TRBV5-1; CDR3: CASSLGAGGNYGYTF; DNA: TGCGCCAGCAGCTTGGGGGCAGGAGGAAACTATGGCTACACCTTC
size: NA; D: NA; J: TRBJ2-1; V: TRBV6-1; CDR3: CASSGLGLERGNEQFF; DNA: TGTGCCAGCAGTGGCCTTGGACTAGAAAGGGGGAATGAGCAGTTCTTC
size: NA; D: NA; J: TRBJ1-2; V: TRBV2; CDR3: CASNDREANYGYTF; DNA: TGTGCCAGCAATGACCGGGAAGCTAACTATGGCTACACCTTC
size: NA; D: TRBD1; J: TRBJ1-5; V: TRBV24-1; CDR3: CATSDRDRGLNQPQHF; DNA: TGTGCCACCAGTGATAGGGACAGGGGATTGAATCAGCCCCAGCATTTT
size: NA; D: NA; J: TRBJ2-7; V: TRBV2; CDR3: CASSVDYEQYF; DNA: TGTGCCAGCAGTGTAGACTACGAGCAGTACTTC
size: NA; D: NA; J: TRBJ2-7; V: TRBV27; CDR3: CASSLSGGRAYEQYF; DNA: TGTGCCAGCAGTTTATCAGGAGGACGGGCATACGAGCAGTACTTC
size: NA; D: TRBD1; J: TRBJ2-1; V: TRBV18; CDR3: CASSPLSTGFSYNEQFF; DNA: TGTGCCAGCTCACCCTTATCGACAGGGTTTTCCTACAATGAGCAGTTCTTC
size: NA; D: NA; J: TRBJ2-3; V: TRBV6-5; CDR3: CASRRSANTQYF; DNA: TGTGCCAGCAGGAGGTCCGCGAATACGCAGTATTTT
size: NA; D: TRBD2; J: TRBJ2-3; V: TRBV7-9; CDR3: CASSPGGGRDTQYF; DNA: TGTGCCAGCAGCCCCGGGGGGGGAAGGGATACGCAGTATTTT
size: once; D: NA; J: TRBJ1-6; V: TRBV11-1; CDR3: CASSLARPSFNSPLHF; DNA: TGTGCCAGCAGCTTAGCCCGTCCCAGTTTTAATTCACCCCTCCACTTT
size: NA; D: NA; J: TRBJ2-6; V: TRBV5-4; CDR3: CASSLWPGGSGANVLTF; DNA: TGTGCCAGCAGCTTGTGGCCCGGCGGCTCTGGGGCCAACGTCCTGACTTTC
size: NA; D: TRBD1; J: TRBJ1-2; V: TRBV19; CDR3: CASGVWGQGVHGYTF; DNA: TGTGCCAGTGGGGTGTGGGGACAGGGGGTCCACGGCTACACCTTC
size: NA; D: TRBD2; J: TRBJ2-3; V: TRBV30; CDR3: CAWSPGLAVARDTQYF; DNA: TGTGCCTGGTCCCCCGGGCTAGCGGTGGCTCGGGATACGCAGTATTTT